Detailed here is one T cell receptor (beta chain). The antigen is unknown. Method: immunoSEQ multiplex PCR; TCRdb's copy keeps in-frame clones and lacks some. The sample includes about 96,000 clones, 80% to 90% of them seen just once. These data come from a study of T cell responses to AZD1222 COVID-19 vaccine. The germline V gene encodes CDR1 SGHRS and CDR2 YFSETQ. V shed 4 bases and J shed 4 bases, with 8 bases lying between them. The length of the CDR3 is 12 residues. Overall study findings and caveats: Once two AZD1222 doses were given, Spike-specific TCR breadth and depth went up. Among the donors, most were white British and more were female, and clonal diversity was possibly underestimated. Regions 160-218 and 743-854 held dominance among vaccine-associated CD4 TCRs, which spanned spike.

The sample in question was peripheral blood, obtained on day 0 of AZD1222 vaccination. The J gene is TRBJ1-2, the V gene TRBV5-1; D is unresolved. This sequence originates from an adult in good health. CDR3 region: CASSTEGYGYTF. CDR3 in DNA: TGCGCCAGCAGCACGGAAGGCTATGGCTACACCTTC.